The clone carrying this TCR beta chain was counted many times. No antigen is known for it. The read ends 3 residues shy of where the CDR3 ends; the end is completed using the germline J gene. Control and CVID samples contributed equal amounts of genomic DNA. Here immunoSEQ multiplex PCR was the method, and the copy in TCRdb shows in-frame clones only, minus some. The record shows roughly 32,000 clones for this sample, with no singletons present. From germline, CDR1 is SGHTA and CDR2 FQGNSA. Trimming cost V 3 bases and J 3 bases; bases outside gene matches: 4. CDR3 length: 15 residues. This record belongs to a study of T cell clonality in common variable immunodeficiency. General study results and limits: Authors noted CVID clonality's cause needs subpopulation repertoire sequencing. Fewer deletions and N-nucleotide insertions were reportedly seen in common variable immunodeficiency TCR beta sequences.

The TCR originated in a person aged 18 to 75 in good health. The genes are TRBV7-2 and TRBJ2-2, with 7 bases fitting TRBD2. The sample was peripheral blood mononuclear cells. CDR3 loop: CASSFQAGDTGELFF. The part of the CDR3 DNA that was read is TGTGCCAGCAGCTTTCAGGCGGGAGACACCGGGGAG.